What follows are 9 T cell receptor beta chains derived from one specimen sequenced in a study of shared clonotypes between healthy human individuals. The method was immunoSEQ multiplex PCR; TCRdb's version includes in-frame clones alone and lacks a portion of them. The sample yields 850,000 to 1,100,000 clones, roughly 80% seen once. The sequenced sample consisted of memory CD4+ T cells from PBMCs. The subset: CD45RA-negative fraction. The receptors stem from a man aged 18 to 30 in good health. Some clones in this sample may be carry-over from other donors' samples.

The V and J genes are TRBV30 and TRBJ1-1; the D gene is possibly TRBD1 (5 bases). This CDR3 comprises 13 residues. V was clipped by 3 bases and J by 9 bases, with 17 bases between them. Germline lookup yields CDR1 GTSNPN and CDR2 SVGIG (reference sequence). DNA of the CDR3: TGTGCCTGGAGCGCTCTTACAGGCTCCCAAGCTTTCTTT. This sequence encodes CAWSALTGSQAFF.

The chain employs TRBV6-6 and TRBJ2-7; 7 bases align to TRBD2. V was clipped by 7 bases and J by 2 bases; unmatched bases: 8. CDR1 is MNHNY, CDR2 SVGAGI, per germline (reference sequence). The CDR3 is 14 residues long. In DNA, the CDR3 is TGTGCCAGCACCCACGGGGGGACCGCCTACGAGCAGTACTTC. The encoded protein is CASTHGGTAYEQYF.

V gene TRBV5-6 combines with J gene TRBJ2-7; perhaps D is TRBD1 or TRBD2 (5 bases each). V dropped 4 bases and J dropped 2 bases, with 13 bases sitting between them. The CDR3 is made up of 14 amino acids. Germline V lookup: CDR1 SGHDT, CDR2 YYEEEE. Written as DNA, the CDR3 is TGTGCCAGCAGCGTCCGGGACGCGGCCTACGAGCAGTACTTC. It is translated as CASSVRDAAYEQYF.

The V and J genes are TRBV2 and TRBJ2-7; the match to TRBD1 covers 8 bases. CDR1 is SNHLY and CDR2 is FYNNEI in the germline V gene. This CDR3 comprises 15 residues. The V segment lost 5 bases and the J segment 2 bases; nucleotides outside the gene matches: 8. CDR3 DNA sequence: TGTGCCAGCAGTCACGAAGGACAGGGTACCTACGAGCAGTACTTC. It encodes CASSHEGQGTYEQYF. Full variable domain (remainder filled in from reference TRBV2 and TRBJ2-7): EPEVTQTPSHQVTQMGQEVILRCVPISNHLYFYWYRQILGQKVEFLVSFYNNEISEKSEIFDDQFSVERPDGSNFTLKIRSTKLEDSAMYFCASSHEGQGTYEQYFGPGTRLTVT.

This chain joins TRBV5-1 and TRBJ1-1; 8 bases align to TRBD1. V shed 2 bases, J shed 5 bases, and the junction held 5 bases outside the gene matches. Germline V lookup: CDR1 SGHRS, CDR2 YFSETQ. The CDR3 consists of 14 residues. The CDR3 coding sequence is TGCGCCAGCAGCTTCTTGACAGGGGATACTGAAGCTTTCTTT. The encoded protein is CASSFLTGDTEAFF.

The chain has TRBV7-2 and TRBJ2-5; TRBD1 agrees at 8 bases. Germline loops: CDR1 SGHTA, CDR2 FQGNSA. The CDR3 totals 16 residues. The J segment lost 4 bases and the V segment lost 0 bases, leaving 7 bases of the junction unmatched. The CDR3 sequence: CASSLASDREGETQYF. The CDR3 DNA follows: TGTGCCAGCAGCTTAGCCTCGGACAGGGAAGGAGAGACCCAGTACTTC.

This clone was recorded many times. This sequence joins TRBV27 and TRBJ1-2; tentative D call: TRBD1 (5 bases). V was cut by 6 bases and J by 8 bases, with 19 bases left in between. Germline loops: CDR1 MNHEY, CDR2 SMNVEV (reference sequence). The CDR3 has 14 amino acids. CDR3 loop: CASRPSGFVGGYTF. The CDR3 coding sequence is TGTGCCAGCAGACCTTCAGGGTTTGTAGGAGGCTACACCTTC.

CDR3 residues: CASSSTTGGLYNEQFF. In nucleotides, the CDR3 is TGCGCCAGCAGCTCGACAACAGGGGGCTTGTACAATGAGCAGTTCTTC. V usage is TRBV5-1 and J usage is TRBJ2-1; 9 bases match TRBD1. Germline lookup yields CDR1 SGHRS and CDR2 YFSETQ. Trimming took 3 bases from V and 4 from J; bases not matched to a gene: 8. This CDR3 region has 16 residues.

J is TRBJ1-1 and V is TRBV28; 7 bases line up with TRBD1. The CDR3 spans 16 residues. Per germline, CDR1 MDHEN and CDR2 SYDVKM. V lost 6 bases, J lost 4 bases, and 14 bases stayed unmatched. CDR3 DNA sequence: TGTGCCAGCAGATATGAAGGGGGCTCAGTTTTCACTGAAGCTTTCTTT. Translated, it gives CASRYEGGSVFTEAFF.